This TCR beta chain was captured in a study of blood T cell repertoires in COVID-19 (dated by TCRdb to the early 2020s). Broadly, across the study: Samples from collaborators originated in the United States, Italy and Spain and spanned both the acute and convalescent phases of COVID-19. The prospective study material was composed of cDNA or gDNA derived from T cells, B-cell-depleted T cells, or PBMCs. Deeply sampled blood TCRbeta repertoires from subjects exposed to, actively infected with, or recovered from COVID-19 were included in the dataset. The repertoires were made available in a free public database intended to serve as a resource for research on the immune response to SARS-CoV-2. Samples were obtained from the ongoing ImmuneRACE study (first 160 participants) and from 1,254 subjects provided by 6 global collaborators. Nearly every sample came with metadata listing a de-identified subject ID, COVID-19 status, age in years and sex. HLA class I and class II types, where available, came from metadata supplied by the sample provider rather than from assay-based typing. What the work shows at the level of the full study, not this receptor alone: The quantity of clinical and demographic metadata differed by source and by participant and was supplied without curation.

Including the terminal cysteine and phenylalanine, the CDR3 comprises 12 residues. The retained sequence is limited to the CDR3, 36 bases, with the frame set at the first base. The germline V gene yields MGHDK for CDR1 and SYGVNS for CDR2. V loses 3 bases, J loses 5 bases, and the germline ends lie 5 bases apart. To note about this clone: Its cognate antigen has yet to be identified. Base qualities were left out, and no much larger clone turns up one base away.

TCRbeta CDR3 regions were amplified from genomic DNA using the immunoSEQ Assay, a bias-controlled multiplex PCR. Concerning the study's data processing: The number of nucleated cells in each sample was estimated from the amplification of reference gene primers within the assay. To quantify the absolute abundance of each unique TCRbeta CDR3 rearrangement, sequence reads were collapsed and filtered. For each sample, productive Simpson clonality was calculated as the square root of Simpson's diversity index over productive rearrangements. Imported from immuneACCESS, the table was reduced by TCRdb to in-frame sequences with V and J called. These copies leave out some clones; in studies compared against another copy, an unresolved V gene accounts for under half, and the cause of the remainder is not known. That table furnishes V, J and clone size, whereas the DNA furnished D and trimming. In this sample the table shows some 150,000 clones, around four fifths of which occur a single time. The ten largest clones add up to about 6% of the sample.

Participants in the prospective study were enrolled through a virtual design, were aged roughly 18 to 100 years, and lived in 24 United States geographic areas. To assign participants to cohorts, the prospective study relied on clinical history that participants themselves reported in a screening survey and a study questionnaire. ImmuneRACE Cohort 3 recovered participants were defined by two consecutive negative NP/OP PCR tests, healthcare professional clearance, or symptom resolution. Each participant in the prospective study had whole blood, serum and a nasopharyngeal or oropharyngeal swab collected by mobile phlebotomists. Prospective study participants could optionally give additional blood draws and questionnaires over an approximately two-month period. Before DNA extraction, blood samples from the prospective study were shipped at room temperature or frozen.

Recombination linked TRBV25-1 to TRBJ1-5, with the D gene not confidently named. The receptor was derived from a woman aged 45 to 65 who had recovered from COVID-19. Sequencing was carried out using PBMCs or T cells enriched from blood (not recorded which). The sequenced DNA: TGTGCCAGCAGTGATTATGATCAGCCCCAGCATTTT. Translated, it gives CASSDYDQPQHF.